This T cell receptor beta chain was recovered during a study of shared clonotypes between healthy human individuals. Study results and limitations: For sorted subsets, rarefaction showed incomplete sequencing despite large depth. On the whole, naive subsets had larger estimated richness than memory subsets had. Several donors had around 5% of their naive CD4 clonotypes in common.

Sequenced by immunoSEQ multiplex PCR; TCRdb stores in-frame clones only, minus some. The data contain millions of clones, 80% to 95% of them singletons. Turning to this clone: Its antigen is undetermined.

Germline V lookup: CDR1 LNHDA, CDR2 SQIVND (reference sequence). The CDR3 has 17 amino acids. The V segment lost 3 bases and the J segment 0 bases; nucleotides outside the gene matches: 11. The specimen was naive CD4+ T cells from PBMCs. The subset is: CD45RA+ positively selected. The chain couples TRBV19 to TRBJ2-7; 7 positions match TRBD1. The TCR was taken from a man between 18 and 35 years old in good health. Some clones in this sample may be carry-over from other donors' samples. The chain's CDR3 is CASSIWWGTEVSYEQYF. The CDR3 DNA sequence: TGTGCCAGTAGTATCTGGTGGGGGACAGAAGTCTCCTACGAGCAGTACTTC.